This T cell receptor (beta chain) was captured in a study of cytomegalovirus exposure and HLA in healthy donors. The V gene end was trimmed by 4 bases and the J gene end by 3 bases; junction bases not matched to a gene: 9. This CDR3 region has 16 residues. CDR1 is SGHTA and CDR2 is FQGTGA in the germline V gene. The primer mix had 60 Vbeta and 13 Jbeta primers. Clones were sequenced by immunoSEQ multiplex PCR, and TCRdb holds only the in-frame ones, with some missing. The sample consists of about 110,000 clones, more than 75% of them appearing once. Sequences were obtained from PBMCs. This receptor was taken from a man aged 25 to 40 in good health and CMV-seropositive. The chain combines TRBV7-3 with TRBJ2-1; 7 nucleotides agree with TRBD2. The CDR3 DNA is TGTGCCAGCAGCTCCCTTGCGGGGGTTAACTACAATGAGCAGTTCTTC. This translates into CASSSLAGVNYNEQFF.